The clone carrying this TCR beta chain was recorded only once. This entry comes from a study of blood T cell repertoires in COVID-19. Sequencing used immunoSEQ multiplex PCR; TCRdb keeps in-frame clones, though not all of them. The profile shows 150,000 or so clones, 90% of them singletons. Germline loops: CDR1 SGDLS, CDR2 YYNGEE. The CDR3 spans 16 residues. V was clipped by 6 bases and J by 4 bases; unmatched bases: 12. This chain links TRBV9 with TRBJ1-2; 10 nucleotides line up with TRBD1. The specimen was peripheral blood. The sequence derives from a man aged 55 to 70 with active or convalescent COVID-19. The CDR3 region is CASTPGTGASLYGYTF. For the CDR3, the DNA is TGTGCCAGCACTCCCGGGACAGGGGCCTCTCTCTATGGCTACACCTTC.